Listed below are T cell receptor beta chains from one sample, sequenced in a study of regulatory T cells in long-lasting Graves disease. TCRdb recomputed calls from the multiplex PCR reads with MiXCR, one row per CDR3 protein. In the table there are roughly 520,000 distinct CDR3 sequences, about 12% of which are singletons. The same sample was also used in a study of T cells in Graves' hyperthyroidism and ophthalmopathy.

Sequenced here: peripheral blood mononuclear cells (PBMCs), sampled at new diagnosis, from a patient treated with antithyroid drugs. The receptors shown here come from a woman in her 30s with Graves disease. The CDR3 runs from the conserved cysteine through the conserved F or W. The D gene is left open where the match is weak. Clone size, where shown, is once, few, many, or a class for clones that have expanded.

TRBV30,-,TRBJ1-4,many,CAWSVGGREKLFF,TGTGCCTGGAGTGTAGGAGGGCGGGAAAAACTGTTTTTT
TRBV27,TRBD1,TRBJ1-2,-,CASSSGQGVWGYTF,TGTGCCAGCAGTTCGGGACAGGGGGTTTGGGGCTACACCTTC
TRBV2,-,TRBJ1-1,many,CASRGLMNTEAFF,TGTGCCAGCAGGGGACTGATGAACACTGAAGCTTTCTTT
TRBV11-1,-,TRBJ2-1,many,CASSSRGGGSPEQFF,TGTGCCAGCAGCTCTCGGGGCGGAGGGAGTCCTGAGCAGTTCTTC
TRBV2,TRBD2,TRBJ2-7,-,CASTAASGNYEQYF,TGTGCCAGCACCGCCGCTAGCGGGAACTACGAGCAGTACTTC
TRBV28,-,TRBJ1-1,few,CASSQRQMNTEAFF,TGTGCCAGCAGCCAAAGACAGATGAACACTGAAGCTTTCTTT
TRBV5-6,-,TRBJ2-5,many,CASSFSGTPETQYF,TGTGCCAGCAGCTTTTCAGGGACTCCGGAGACCCAGTACTTC
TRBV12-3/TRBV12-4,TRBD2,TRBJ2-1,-,CASSLAGALNEQFF,TGTGCCAGCAGTCTAGCGGGAGCGTTAAATGAGCAGTTCTTC
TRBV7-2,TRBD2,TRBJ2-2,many,CASSWIVGGGRAGELFF,TGTGCCAGCAGTTGGATAGTTGGCGGGGGGCGAGCCGGGGAGCTGTTTTTT
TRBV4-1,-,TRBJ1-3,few,CASSPRQVLGGNTIYF,TGCGCCAGCAGCCCGAGACAGGTTTTGGGGGGAAACACCATATATTTT
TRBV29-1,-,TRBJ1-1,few,CSVEARLNTEAFF,TGCAGCGTTGAAGCAAGACTAAACACTGAAGCTTTCTTT
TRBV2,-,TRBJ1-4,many,CASSEAGQPNEKLFF,TGTGCCAGCAGTGAAGCGGGGCAGCCTAATGAAAAACTGTTTTTT
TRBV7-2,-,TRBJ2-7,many,CASSPLGDFSYEQYF,TGTGCCAGCAGCCCACTGGGAGACTTCTCCTACGAGCAGTACTTC
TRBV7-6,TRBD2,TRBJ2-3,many,CASSLGGLAGTDTQYF,TGTGCCAGCAGCTTAGGTGGACTAGCGGGGACAGATACGCAGTATTTT
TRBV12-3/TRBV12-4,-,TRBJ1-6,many,CASSFDLGDSPLHF,TGTGCCAGCAGTTTTGACTTGGGCGATTCACCCCTCCACTTT
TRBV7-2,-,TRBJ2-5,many,CASSWSRETQYF,TGTGCCAGCAGCTGGTCCCGAGAGACCCAGTACTTC
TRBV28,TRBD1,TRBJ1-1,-,CASRPDRARWTEAFF,TGTGCCAGCAGGCCTGACAGGGCTCGGTGGACTGAAGCTTTCTTT
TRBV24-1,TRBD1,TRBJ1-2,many,CATSDWDRPGYTF,TGTGCCACCAGTGATTGGGACAGGCCTGGCTACACCTTC
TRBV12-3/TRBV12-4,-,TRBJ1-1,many,CATVGATGEEAFF,TGTGCCACCGTAGGGGCTACCGGTGAGGAAGCTTTCTTT
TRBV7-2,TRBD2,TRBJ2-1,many,CASRLAGGRYNEQFF,TGTGCCAGCCGTCTAGCGGGAGGGAGATACAATGAGCAGTTCTTC
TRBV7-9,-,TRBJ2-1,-,CASSLPQNAGPYNEQFF,TGTGCCAGCAGCTTGCCCCAAAATGCGGGTCCCTACAATGAGCAGTTCTTC
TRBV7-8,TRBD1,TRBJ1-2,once,CASSSLRQGNSYGYTF,TGTGCCAGCAGCTCGTTGAGACAGGGTAACTCCTATGGCTACACCTTC